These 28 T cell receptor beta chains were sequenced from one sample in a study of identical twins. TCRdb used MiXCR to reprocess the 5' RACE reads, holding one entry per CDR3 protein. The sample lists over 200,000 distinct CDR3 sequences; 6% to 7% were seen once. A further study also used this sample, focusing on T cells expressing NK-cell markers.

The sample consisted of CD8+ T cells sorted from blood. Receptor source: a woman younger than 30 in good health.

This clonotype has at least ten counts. CDR3 DNA: TGTGCCAGCAGTGAGGAAGGTCGGACGGCCGCCTACGAGCAGTACTTC. Amino acid sequence: CASSEEGRTAAYEQYF. The chain uses TRBV6-1 and TRBJ2-7, with no clear D. Trimming cost V 3 bases and J 2 bases, with 17 bases left between them. The CDR3 is made up of 16 amino acids. Germline lookup yields CDR1 MNHNS and CDR2 SASEGT.

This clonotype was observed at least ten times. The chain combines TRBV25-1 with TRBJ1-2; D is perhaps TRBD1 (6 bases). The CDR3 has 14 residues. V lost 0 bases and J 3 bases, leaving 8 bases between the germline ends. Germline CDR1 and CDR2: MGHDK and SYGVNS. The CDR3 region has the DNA TGTGCCAGCAGTGAATACCGGACAGACTATGGCTACACCTTC. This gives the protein CASSEYRTDYGYTF.

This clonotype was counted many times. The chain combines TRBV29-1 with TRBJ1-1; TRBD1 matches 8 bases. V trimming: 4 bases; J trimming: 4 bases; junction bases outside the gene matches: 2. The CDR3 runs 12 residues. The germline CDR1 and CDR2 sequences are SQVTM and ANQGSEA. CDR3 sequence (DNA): TGCAGCGTTGGGACAGGGTTCACTGAAGCTTTCTTT. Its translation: CSVGTGFTEAFF. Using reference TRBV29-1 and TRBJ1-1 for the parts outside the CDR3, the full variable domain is SAVISQKPSRDICQRGTSLTIQCQVDSQVTMMFWYRQQPGQSLTLIATANQGSEATYESGFVIDKFPISRPNLTFSTLTVSNMSPEDSSIYLCSVGTGFTEAFFGQGTRLTVV.

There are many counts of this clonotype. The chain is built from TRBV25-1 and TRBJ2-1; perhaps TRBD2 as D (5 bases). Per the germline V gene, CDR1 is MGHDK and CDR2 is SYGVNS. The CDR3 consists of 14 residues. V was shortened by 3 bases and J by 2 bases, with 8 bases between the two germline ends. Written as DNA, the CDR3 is TGTGCCAGCAGTGATTCCGGGACCTACAATGAGCAGTTCTTC. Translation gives CASSDSGTYNEQFF.

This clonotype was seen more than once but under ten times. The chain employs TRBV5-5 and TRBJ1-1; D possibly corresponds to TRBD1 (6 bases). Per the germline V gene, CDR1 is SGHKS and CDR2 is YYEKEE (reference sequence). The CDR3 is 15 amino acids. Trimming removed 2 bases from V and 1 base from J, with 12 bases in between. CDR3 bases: TGTGCCAGCAGCTTCGACCCAGGGGCGAACACTGAAGCTTTCTTT. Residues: CASSFDPGANTEAFF. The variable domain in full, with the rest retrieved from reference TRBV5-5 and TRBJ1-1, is DAGVTQSPTHLIKTRGQQVTLRCSPISGHKSVSWYQQVLGQGPQFIFQYYEKEERGRGNFPDRFSARQFPNYSSELNVNALLLGDSALYLCASSFDPGANTEAFFGQGTRLTVV.

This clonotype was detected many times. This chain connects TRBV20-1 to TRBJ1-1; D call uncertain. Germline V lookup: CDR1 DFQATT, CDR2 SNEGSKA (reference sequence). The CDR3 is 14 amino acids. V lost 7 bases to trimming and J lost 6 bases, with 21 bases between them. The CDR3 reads CSGSRREGYAEAFF. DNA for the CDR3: TGCAGTGGTTCTAGACGCGAAGGCTACGCTGAAGCTTTCTTT.

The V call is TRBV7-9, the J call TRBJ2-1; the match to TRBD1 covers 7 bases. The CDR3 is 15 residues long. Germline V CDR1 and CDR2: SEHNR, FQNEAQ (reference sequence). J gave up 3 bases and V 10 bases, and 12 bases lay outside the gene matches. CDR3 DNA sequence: TGTGCCAACGACGACAGGGAAGGGTTCTACAATGAGCAGTTCTTC. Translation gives CANDDREGFYNEQFF.

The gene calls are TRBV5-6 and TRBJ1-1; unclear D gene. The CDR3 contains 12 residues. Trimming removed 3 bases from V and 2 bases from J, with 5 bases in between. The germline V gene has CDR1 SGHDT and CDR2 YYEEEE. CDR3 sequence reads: CASSWPNTEAFF. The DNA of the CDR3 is TGTGCCAGCAGCTGGCCCAACACTGAAGCTTTCTTT.

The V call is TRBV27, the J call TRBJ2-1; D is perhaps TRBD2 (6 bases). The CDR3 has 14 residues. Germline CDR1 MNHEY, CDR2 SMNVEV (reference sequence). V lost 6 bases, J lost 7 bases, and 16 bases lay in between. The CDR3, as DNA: TGTGCCAGCAGCTACCGAGGAGGGCGGAATGAGCAGTTCTTC. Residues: CASSYRGGRNEQFF.

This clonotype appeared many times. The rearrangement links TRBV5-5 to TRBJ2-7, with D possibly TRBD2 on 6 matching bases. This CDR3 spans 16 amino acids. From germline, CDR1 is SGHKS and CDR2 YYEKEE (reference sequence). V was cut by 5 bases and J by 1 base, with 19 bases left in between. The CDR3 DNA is TGTGCCAGCAGTTGGCGGCTCGCGGGACTGTCCTACGAGCAGTACTTC. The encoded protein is CASSWRLAGLSYEQYF.

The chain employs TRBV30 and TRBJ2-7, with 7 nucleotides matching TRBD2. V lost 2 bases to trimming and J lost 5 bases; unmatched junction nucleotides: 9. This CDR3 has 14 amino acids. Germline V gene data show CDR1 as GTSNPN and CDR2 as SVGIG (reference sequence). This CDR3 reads CAWSTGGSGDEQYF. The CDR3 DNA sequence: TGTGCCTGGAGTACGGGGGGAAGTGGTGACGAGCAGTACTTC.

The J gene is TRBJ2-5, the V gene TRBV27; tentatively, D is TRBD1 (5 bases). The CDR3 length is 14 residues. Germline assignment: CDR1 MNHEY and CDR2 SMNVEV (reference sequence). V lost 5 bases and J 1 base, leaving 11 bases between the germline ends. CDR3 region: CASSPDSLQETQYF. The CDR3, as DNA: TGTGCCAGCAGTCCTGACAGCCTCCAAGAGACCCAGTACTTC.

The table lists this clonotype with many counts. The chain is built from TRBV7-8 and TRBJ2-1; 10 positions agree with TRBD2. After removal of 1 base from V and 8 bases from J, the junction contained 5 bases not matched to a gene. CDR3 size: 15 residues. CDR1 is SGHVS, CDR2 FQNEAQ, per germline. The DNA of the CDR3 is TGTGCCAGCAGCTTAGACCTAGCGGGAGAAGATGAGCAGTTCTTC. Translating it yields CASSLDLAGEDEQFF.

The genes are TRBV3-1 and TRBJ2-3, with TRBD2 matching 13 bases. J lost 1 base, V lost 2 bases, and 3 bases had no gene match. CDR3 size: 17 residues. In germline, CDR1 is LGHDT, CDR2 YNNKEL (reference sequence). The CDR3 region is CASSQPGLAGRTDTQYF. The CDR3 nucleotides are TGTGCCAGCAGCCAACCGGGACTAGCGGGGCGCACAGATACGCAGTATTTT.

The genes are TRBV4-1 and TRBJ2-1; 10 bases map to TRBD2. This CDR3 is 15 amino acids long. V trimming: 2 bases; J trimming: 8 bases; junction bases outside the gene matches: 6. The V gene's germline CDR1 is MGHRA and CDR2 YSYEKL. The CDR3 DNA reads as TGCGCCAGCAGCCAATCCAGCGGGGGGGCATATGAGCAGTTCTTC. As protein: CASSQSSGGAYEQFF.

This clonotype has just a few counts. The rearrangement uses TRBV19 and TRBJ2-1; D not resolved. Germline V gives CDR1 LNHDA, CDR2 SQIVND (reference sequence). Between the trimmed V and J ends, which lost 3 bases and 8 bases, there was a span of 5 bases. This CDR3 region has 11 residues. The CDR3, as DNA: TGTGCCAGTAGTATGGGGTATGAGCAGTTCTTC. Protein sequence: CASSMGYEQFF.

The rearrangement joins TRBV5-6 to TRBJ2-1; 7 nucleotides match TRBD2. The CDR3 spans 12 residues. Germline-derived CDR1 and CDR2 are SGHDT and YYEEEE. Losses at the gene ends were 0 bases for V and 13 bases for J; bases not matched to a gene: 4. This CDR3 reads CASSLAGGDQFF. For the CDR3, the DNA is TGTGCCAGCAGCTTGGCGGGAGGAGATCAGTTCTTC.

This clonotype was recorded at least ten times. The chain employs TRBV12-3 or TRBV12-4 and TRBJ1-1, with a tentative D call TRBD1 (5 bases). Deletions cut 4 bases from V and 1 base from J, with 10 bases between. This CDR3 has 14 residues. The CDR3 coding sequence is TGTGCCAGCAGTTATGGGCAGGGGAACACTGAAGCTTTCTTT. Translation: CASSYGQGNTEAFF.

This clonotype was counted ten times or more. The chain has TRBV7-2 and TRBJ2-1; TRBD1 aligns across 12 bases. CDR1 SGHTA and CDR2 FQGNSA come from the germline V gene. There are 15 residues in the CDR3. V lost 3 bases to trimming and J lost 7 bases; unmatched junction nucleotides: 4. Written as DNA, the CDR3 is TGTGCCAGCAGCTTCCGGGACAGGGGGCGAAATGAGCAGTTCTTC. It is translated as CASSFRDRGRNEQFF. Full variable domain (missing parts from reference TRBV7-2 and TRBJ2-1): GAGVSQSPSNKVTEKGKDVELRCDPISGHTALYWYRQSLGQGLEFLIYFQGNSAPDKSGLPSDRFSAERTGGSVSTLTIQRTQQEDSAVYLCASSFRDRGRNEQFFGPGTRLTVL.

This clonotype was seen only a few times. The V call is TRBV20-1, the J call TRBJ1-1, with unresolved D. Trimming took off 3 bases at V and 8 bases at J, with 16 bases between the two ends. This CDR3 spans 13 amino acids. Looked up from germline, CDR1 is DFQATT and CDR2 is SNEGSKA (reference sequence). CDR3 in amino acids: CSASLPLSLEAFF. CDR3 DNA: TGCAGTGCTAGCCTTCCCTTGTCCCTAGAAGCTTTCTTT.

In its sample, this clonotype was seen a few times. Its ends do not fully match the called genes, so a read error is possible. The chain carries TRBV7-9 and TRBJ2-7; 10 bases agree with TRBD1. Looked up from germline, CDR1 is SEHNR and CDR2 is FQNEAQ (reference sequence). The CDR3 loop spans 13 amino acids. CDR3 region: CASSLDAGTGAHF. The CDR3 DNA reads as TGTGCCAGCAGCTTAGATGCCGGGACAGGGGCGCACTTC.

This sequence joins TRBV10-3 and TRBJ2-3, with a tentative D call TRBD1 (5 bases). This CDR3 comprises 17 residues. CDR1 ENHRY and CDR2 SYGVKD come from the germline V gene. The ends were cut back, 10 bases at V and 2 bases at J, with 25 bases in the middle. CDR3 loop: CATQGSATDHFTDTQYF. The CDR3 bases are TGTGCCACCCAGGGCTCGGCGACGGACCACTTCACAGATACGCAGTATTTT.

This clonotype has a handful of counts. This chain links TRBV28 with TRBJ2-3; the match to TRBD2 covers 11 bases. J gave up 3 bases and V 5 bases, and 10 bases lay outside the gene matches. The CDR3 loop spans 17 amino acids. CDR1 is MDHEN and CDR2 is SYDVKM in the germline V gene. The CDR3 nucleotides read TGTGCCAGCAGTGAACTTAGCGGGGGGGTATTGACAGATACGCAGTATTTT. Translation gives CASSELSGGVLTDTQYF. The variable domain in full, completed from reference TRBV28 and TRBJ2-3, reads DVKVTQSSRYLVKRTGEKVFLECVQDMDHENMFWYRQDPGLGLRLIYFSYDVKMKEKGDIPEGYSVSREKKERFSLILESASTNQTSMYLCASSELSGGVLTDTQYFGPGTRLTVL.

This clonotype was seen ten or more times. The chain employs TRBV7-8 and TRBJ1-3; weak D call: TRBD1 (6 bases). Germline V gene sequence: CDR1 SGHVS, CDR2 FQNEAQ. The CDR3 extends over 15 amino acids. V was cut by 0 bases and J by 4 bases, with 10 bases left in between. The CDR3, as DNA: TGTGCCAGCAGCTTAGCGGGCAGGGGAGGAAACACCATATATTTT. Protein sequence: CASSLAGRGGNTIYF. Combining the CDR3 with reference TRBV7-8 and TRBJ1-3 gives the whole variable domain GAGVSQSPRYKVAKRGQDVALRCDPISGHVSLFWYQQALGQGPEFLTYFQNEAQLDKSGLPSDRFFAERPEGSVSTLKIQRTQQEDSAVYLCASSLAGRGGNTIYFGEGSWLTVV.

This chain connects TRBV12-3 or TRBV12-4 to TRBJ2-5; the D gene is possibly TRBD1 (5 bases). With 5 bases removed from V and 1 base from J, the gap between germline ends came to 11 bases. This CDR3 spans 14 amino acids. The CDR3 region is CASSPMGPQETQYF. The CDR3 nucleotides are TGTGCCAGCAGTCCTATGGGGCCCCAAGAGACCCAGTACTTC.

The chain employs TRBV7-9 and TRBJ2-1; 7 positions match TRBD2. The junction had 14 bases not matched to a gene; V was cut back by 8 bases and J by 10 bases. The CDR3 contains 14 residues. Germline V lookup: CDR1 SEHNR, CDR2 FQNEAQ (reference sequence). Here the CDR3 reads CASELSGGFGEQFF. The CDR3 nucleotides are TGTGCCAGCGAGTTGTCGGGAGGTTTCGGGGAGCAGTTCTTC.

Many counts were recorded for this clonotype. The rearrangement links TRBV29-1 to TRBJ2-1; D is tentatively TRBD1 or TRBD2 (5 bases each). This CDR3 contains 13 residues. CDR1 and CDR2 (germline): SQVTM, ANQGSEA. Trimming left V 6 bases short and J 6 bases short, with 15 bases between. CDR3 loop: CSVNGADPNEQFF. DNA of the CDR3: TGCAGCGTGAACGGGGCAGACCCCAATGAGCAGTTCTTC.

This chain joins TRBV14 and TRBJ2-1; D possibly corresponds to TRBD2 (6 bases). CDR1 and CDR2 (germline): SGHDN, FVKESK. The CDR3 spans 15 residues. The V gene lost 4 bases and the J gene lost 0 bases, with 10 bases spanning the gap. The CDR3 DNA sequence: TGTGCCAGCAGCCGGAGGGAGTCCTCCTACAATGAGCAGTTCTTC. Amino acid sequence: CASSRRESSYNEQFF. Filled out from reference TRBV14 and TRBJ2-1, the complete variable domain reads EAGVTQFPSHSVIEKGQTVTLRCDPISGHDNLYWYRRVMGKEIKFLLHFVKESKQDESGMPNNRFLAERTGGTYSTLKVQPAELEDSGVYFCASSRRESSYNEQFFGPGTRLTVL.